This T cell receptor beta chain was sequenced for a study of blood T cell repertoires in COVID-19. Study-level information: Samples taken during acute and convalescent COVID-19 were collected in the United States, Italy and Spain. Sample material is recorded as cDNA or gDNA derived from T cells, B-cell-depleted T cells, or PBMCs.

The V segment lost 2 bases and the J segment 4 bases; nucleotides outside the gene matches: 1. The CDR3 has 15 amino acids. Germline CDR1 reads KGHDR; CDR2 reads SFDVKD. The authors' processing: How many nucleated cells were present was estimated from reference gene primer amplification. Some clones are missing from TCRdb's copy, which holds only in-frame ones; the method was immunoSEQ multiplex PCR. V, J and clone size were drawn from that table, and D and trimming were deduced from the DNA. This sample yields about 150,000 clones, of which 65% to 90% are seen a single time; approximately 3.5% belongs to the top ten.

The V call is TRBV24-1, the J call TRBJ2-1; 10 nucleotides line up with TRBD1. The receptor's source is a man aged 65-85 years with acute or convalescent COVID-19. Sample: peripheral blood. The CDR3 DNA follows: TGTGCCACCAGTGATTGGGGACAGGGGTACAATGAGCAGTTCTTC. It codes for CATSDWGQGYNEQFF.